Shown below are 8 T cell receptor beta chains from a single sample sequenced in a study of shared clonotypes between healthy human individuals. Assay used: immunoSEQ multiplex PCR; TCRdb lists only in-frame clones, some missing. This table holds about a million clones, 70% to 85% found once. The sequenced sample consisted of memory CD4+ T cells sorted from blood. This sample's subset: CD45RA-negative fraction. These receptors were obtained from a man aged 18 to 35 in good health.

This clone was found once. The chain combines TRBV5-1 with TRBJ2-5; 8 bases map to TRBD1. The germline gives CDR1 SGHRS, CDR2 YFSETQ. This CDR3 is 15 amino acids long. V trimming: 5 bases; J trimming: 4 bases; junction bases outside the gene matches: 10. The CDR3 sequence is CASSFGTGLAETQYF. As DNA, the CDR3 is TGCGCCAGCAGTTTCGGGACAGGTCTTGCAGAGACCCAGTACTTC.

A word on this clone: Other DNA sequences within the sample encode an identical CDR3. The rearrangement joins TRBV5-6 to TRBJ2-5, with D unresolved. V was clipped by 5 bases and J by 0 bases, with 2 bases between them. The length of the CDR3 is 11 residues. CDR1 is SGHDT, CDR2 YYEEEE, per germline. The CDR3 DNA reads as TGTGCCAGCAGGAACCAAGAGACCCAGTACTTC. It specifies CASRNQETQYF. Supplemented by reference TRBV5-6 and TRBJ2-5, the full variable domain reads DAGVTQSPTHLIKTRGQQVTLRCSPKSGHDTVSWYQQALGQGPQFIFQYYEEEERQRGNFPDRFSGHQFPNYSSELNVNALLLGDSALYLCASRNQETQYFGPGTRLLVL.

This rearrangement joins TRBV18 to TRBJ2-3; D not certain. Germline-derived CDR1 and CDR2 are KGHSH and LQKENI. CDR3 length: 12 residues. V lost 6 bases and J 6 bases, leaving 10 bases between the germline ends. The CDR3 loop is CASSRAVDTQYF. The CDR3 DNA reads TGTGCCAGCTCTCGGGCCGTGGATACGCAGTATTTT.

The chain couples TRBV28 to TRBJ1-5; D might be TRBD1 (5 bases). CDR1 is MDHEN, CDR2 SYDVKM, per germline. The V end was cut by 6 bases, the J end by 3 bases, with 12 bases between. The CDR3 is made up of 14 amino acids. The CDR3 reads CASSPGQFNQPQHF. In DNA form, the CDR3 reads TGTGCCAGCAGCCCAGGACAATTCAATCAGCCCCAGCATTTT.

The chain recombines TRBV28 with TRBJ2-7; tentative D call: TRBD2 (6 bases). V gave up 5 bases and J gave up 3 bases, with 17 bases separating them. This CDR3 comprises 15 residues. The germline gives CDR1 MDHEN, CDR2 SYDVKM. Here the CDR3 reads CASSPTGEGVYEQYF. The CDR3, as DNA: TGTGCCAGCAGTCCGACGGGGGAAGGGGTCTACGAGCAGTACTTC.

CDR3 region: CASSLQQSFHYNEQFF. The CDR3 DNA reads as TGTGCCAGCAGCTTACAACAGTCCTTTCACTACAATGAGCAGTTCTTC. The rearrangement links TRBV13 to TRBJ2-1; D unclear. This CDR3 has 16 residues. V was clipped by 2 bases and J by 3 bases, with 14 bases between them. Per the germline V gene, CDR1 is PRHDT and CDR2 is FYEKMQ (reference sequence). The full variable domain, its missing parts supplied by reference TRBV13 and TRBJ2-1, is AAGVIQSPRHLIKEKRETATLKCYPIPRHDTVYWYQQGPGQDPQFLISFYEKMQSDKGSIPDRFSAQQFSDYHSELNMSSLELGDSALYFCASSLQQSFHYNEQFFGPGTRLTVL.

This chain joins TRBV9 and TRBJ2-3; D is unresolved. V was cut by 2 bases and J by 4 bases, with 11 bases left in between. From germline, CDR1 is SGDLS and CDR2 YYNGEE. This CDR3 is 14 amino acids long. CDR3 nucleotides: TGTGCCAGCAGCGTTGGGTGGAGTGCAGATACGCAGTATTTT. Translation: CASSVGWSADTQYF.

The CDR3 bases are TGTGCCAGCAGCCACCGGGGGGGCGACCAAGAGACCCAGTACTTC. Amino acid sequence: CASSHRGGDQETQYF. The chain combines TRBV14 with TRBJ2-5; 8 nucleotides line up with TRBD2. The CDR3 loop spans 15 amino acids. CDR1 SGHDN and CDR2 FVKESK come from the germline V gene. Trimming at V came to 3 bases and at J to 0 bases, leaving 3 bases not matched to a gene.